A single sample gave rise to the 6 T cell receptor beta chains below, sequenced in a study of cytomegalovirus exposure and HLA in healthy donors. The data were produced by immunoSEQ multiplex PCR, yet TCRdb's version contains in-frame clones alone and is incomplete. Of a few hundred thousand clones listed, around 91% were seen once; the top ten hold 0.35% to 0.45%. Sequences were obtained from PBMCs. Receptors originate from a woman between 18 and 29 years old in good health and CMV-seronegative.

The chain uses TRBV6-5 and TRBJ1-2; D gene unclear. Deletions cut 0 bases from V and 8 bases from J, with 10 bases between. The CDR3 length is 13 residues. From germline, CDR1 is MNHEY and CDR2 SVGAGI. The DNA for the CDR3 is TGTGCCAGCAGTTACTCTGACGGTAGCGGCTACACCTTC. Its protein is CASSYSDGSGYTF.

The chain is built from TRBV6-6 and TRBJ2-1; D not resolved. Germline V CDR1 and CDR2: MNHNY, SVGAGI (reference sequence). The CDR3 sequence is 14 residues long. Between the trimmed V and J ends, which lost 5 bases and 3 bases, there was a span of 11 bases. CDR3 in DNA: TGTGCCAGCAGTCGTGGAGACCGCTACAATGAGCAGTTCTTC. Translation gives CASSRGDRYNEQFF.

V and J are TRBV4-1 and TRBJ2-7; TRBD2 is a possible D gene (6 bases). Trimming took 0 bases from V and 3 from J, leaving 15 bases between them. This CDR3 region has 16 residues. Germline-derived CDR1 and CDR2 are MGHRA and YSYEKL. CDR3 sequence: CASSQEGGDGSYEQYF. The CDR3 DNA reads as TGCGCCAGCAGCCAAGAAGGCGGGGACGGAAGCTACGAGCAGTACTTC.

About this clone itself: The identical CDR3 is also encoded by other nucleotide sequences in the sample. The DNA for the CDR3 is TGCGCCAGCAGCCAAGGACAGGGGGCAGACTATGGCTACACCTTC. It yields the protein CASSQGQGADYGYTF. J is TRBJ1-2 and V is TRBV4-1, with 10 bases identical to TRBD1. The CDR3 contains 15 residues. Trimming cost V 1 base and J 3 bases; bases outside gene matches: 2. The germline V gene encodes CDR1 MGHRA and CDR2 YSYEKL.

This clone has a handful of counts. The V call is TRBV2, the J call TRBJ2-7; 9 nucleotides line up with TRBD1. Germline trimming cut 8 bases from V and 4 bases from J; bases unmatched to any gene: 18. The CDR3 covers 17 residues. The germline CDR1 and CDR2 sequences are SNHLY and FYNNEI. The DNA for the CDR3 is TGTGCCAGCCGTGGGGACAGGGCTTCAACCCGCGTTTACGAGCAGTACTTC. This sequence encodes CASRGDRASTRVYEQYF.

The V and J genes are TRBV5-1 and TRBJ2-7, with TRBD1 as a possible D gene (5 bases). The V gene lost 2 bases and the J gene lost 4 bases, with 10 bases spanning the gap. CDR1 and CDR2 (germline): SGHRS, YFSETQ. This CDR3 spans 13 amino acids. This chain's CDR3 is CASSFGAGYEQYV. The DNA for the CDR3 is TGCGCCAGCAGCTTTGGGGCAGGTTACGAGCAGTACGTC.